The entry below describes one T cell receptor beta chain. Relative to the germline gene, one junction end is altered; a read error may explain this. This entry is derived from a study of blood T cell repertoires in COVID-19. Study-level background: Samples of COVID-19 (acute and convalescent) were obtained from the United States, Italy and Spain.

Grouping used clinical history reported by participants in a survey and questionnaire. Source study methods: Nucleated cell number was recorded as an estimate derived from reference gene primer amplification. This table comes from immunoSEQ multiplex PCR, and its TCRdb copy is limited to in-frame clones, with some not included. The V and J calls and clone size come from that table; D and trimming were worked out from the DNA. The table includes hundreds of thousands of clones, 80% to 90% detected once. This CDR3 comprises 12 residues. Germline-derived CDR1 and CDR2 are SGHDT and YYEEEE. The chain links TRBV5-6 to TRBJ1-2; the match to TRBD1 covers 12 bases. The specimen was PBMCs or T cells enriched from blood (not recorded which). This TCR derives from a woman between 40 and 55 years old who had been exposed to COVID-19. CDR3 coding DNA: TGTGCCAGCAGTTTCGGGACAGGGGGCAATCTGTTC. Translating it yields CASSFGTGGNLF.